Sequencing of this T cell receptor (beta chain) was carried out in a study of shared clonotypes between healthy human individuals. Overall study results and limits: The diversity represented, both genetic and in exposure history, was limited by few donors. Rarefaction gave evidence that sorted-subset sequencing remained incomplete despite large depth.

In the case of this clone: The antigen remains unidentified.

The protocol was immunoSEQ multiplex PCR, while the TCRdb copy is restricted to in-frame clones and leaves out a portion. The sample lists about a million clones, under 80% occurring once. CDR1 and CDR2 (germline): LNHDA, SQIVND (reference sequence). This CDR3 is 16 amino acids long. J lost 0 bases, V lost 7 bases, and 6 bases had no gene match. Every one of the donors was a Caucasian adult that lived in Nashville, Tennessee. Sequencing input: memory CD4+ T cells sorted from blood. Regarding subset: CD45RA-negative fraction. This TCR was sampled from a man aged 18 to 29 in good health. This chain joins TRBV19 and TRBJ1-5; 10 bases agree with TRBD1. The CDR3 loop reads CASTRQGANSNQPQHF. In DNA form, the CDR3 reads TGTGCCAGTACCCGACAGGGGGCCAATAGCAATCAGCCCCAGCATTTT.